Reported below is one T cell receptor beta chain. Its specificity is unknown. Repertoires were generated with immunoSEQ multiplex PCR, while TCRdb's copy carries only in-frame clones and drops some. The sample has approximately 200,000 clones; around three quarters are singletons. Germline-derived CDR1 and CDR2 are MDHEN and SYDVKM. V dropped 4 bases and J dropped 1; count of bases not matched to a gene: 4. The CDR3 runs 14 residues. The data were taken from a study of cytotoxic CD8 clonotypes in ibrutinib-treated CLL. Study observations and caveats: At progression, clonality fell back toward baseline after rising at ibrutinib response. The times at which samples were taken varied between sustained-remission and progressing patients. Starting clonality was above that of age-matched healthy donors and tracked circulating CD8+ T-cell counts.

Genomic DNA for TCR beta libraries, roughly 2 micrograms, came from cryopreserved PBMCs. This chain connects TRBV28 to TRBJ2-7, with 7 bases matching TRBD1. The sequence came from a human donor with chronic lymphocytic leukemia. Sequences were derived from PBMCs, sampled after 24 months of ibrutinib treatment. In DNA form, the CDR3 reads TGTGCCAGCAGTTCGACAGGGTTGTCCTACGAGCAGTACTTC. It encodes CASSSTGLSYEQYF.